This T cell receptor (beta chain) came from a study of shared T cell receptors in the human thymus. In its sample, this clone was seen a few times. Here immunoSEQ multiplex PCR was the method, and the copy in TCRdb shows in-frame clones only, minus some. The sample comprises under 850,000 clones, approximately 90% of which are singletons, and about 0.01% rests with the top ten. V was trimmed by 5 bases and J by 6 bases, leaving 17 bases between them. This CDR3 region has 15 residues. The V gene's germline CDR1 is MDHEN and CDR2 SYDVKM. These data are also associated with another study on human thymus T cells.

The sequence came from a boy younger than two with a congenital heart defect. Sequencing was carried out using thymocytes. This rearrangement joins TRBV28 to TRBJ2-1; D may be TRBD2 (6 bases). Written as DNA, the CDR3 is TGTGCCAGCAGTCACCTAGCGTTAGGGCTCAATGAGCAGTTCTTC. Its protein is CASSHLALGLNEQFF.